These 23 T cell receptor beta chains came from one sample sequenced in a study of regulatory T cells in long-lasting Graves disease. Time point described: newly diagnosed GD, antithyroid drugs for less than 3 months. PBMCs provided the RNA from which the TCR library was made. The authors built TCR beta libraries using iRepertoire HTBI primers and Arm-PCR of CDR3 regions. A single record per CDR3 protein comes from TCRdb applying MiXCR to the multiplex PCR reads. The table lists approximately 540,000 distinct CDR3 sequences, more than 10% of them singletons, with approximately 9.6% in the top ten. The same data also went into a second study, on T cells in Graves' hyperthyroidism and ophthalmopathy.

The specimen comprised peripheral blood mononuclear cells (PBMCs), sampled at new diagnosis, from a patient treated with antithyroid drugs. The receptors stem from a woman aged 30 to 39 with Graves disease.

This clonotype was seen more than once but under ten times. The chain links TRBV20-1 to TRBJ1-2; no clear D gene. Germline V gene sequence: CDR1 DFQATT, CDR2 SNEGSKA (reference sequence). Trimming removed 3 bases from V and 7 bases from J, with 6 bases in between. The CDR3 contains 10 residues. The CDR3 sequence is CSASGRGYTF. CDR3 coding DNA: TGCAGTGCTAGCGGACGTGGCTACACCTTC.

This clonotype was recorded a few times. This chain connects TRBV7-6 to TRBJ1-2; tentative D call: TRBD1 (6 bases). Per the germline V gene, CDR1 is SGHVS and CDR2 is FNYEAQ. V lost 5 bases and J lost 4, with 20 bases in between. The CDR3 extends over 16 amino acids. The CDR3 spells CASSPAGGGHSYGYTF. The CDR3 bases are TGTGCCAGCAGCCCGGCGGGTGGGGGCCACTCCTATGGCTACACCTTC.

The V call is TRBV4-1, the J call TRBJ2-6; D gene ambiguous. The CDR3 has 15 residues. The germline V gene has CDR1 MGHRA and CDR2 YSYEKL. Between the trimmed V and J ends, which lost 4 bases and 0 bases, there was a span of 7 bases. The chain's CDR3 is CASSPSPSGANVLTF. DNA of the CDR3: TGCGCCAGCAGCCCTTCGCCCTCTGGGGCCAACGTCCTGACTTTC.

V and J are TRBV28 and TRBJ2-5; D might be TRBD1 (7 bases). V was trimmed by 6 bases and J by 4 bases, leaving 15 bases between them. Germline-derived CDR1 and CDR2 are MDHEN and SYDVKM. The length of the CDR3 is 14 residues. In DNA form, the CDR3 reads TGTGCCAGCAGACCAGGGGGGAATTCAGAGACCCAGTACTTC. Its protein product is CASRPGGNSETQYF.

This clonotype appeared many times. The V and J genes are TRBV28 and TRBJ2-7; D is possibly TRBD1 (5 bases). This CDR3 has 12 residues. Germline CDR1 reads MDHEN; CDR2 reads SYDVKM. V dropped 10 bases and J dropped 3 bases, with 13 bases sitting between them. The CDR3: CATKGAVYEQYF. CDR3 sequence (DNA): TGTGCCACCAAAGGGGCAGTCTACGAGCAGTACTTC.

Many counts were recorded for this clonotype. This sequence joins TRBV5-1 and TRBJ1-1, with D tentatively TRBD1 (5 bases). The length of the CDR3 is 13 residues. Per germline, CDR1 SGHRS and CDR2 YFSETQ. V was cut by 0 bases and J by 6 bases, with 9 bases left in between. CDR3 sequence reads: CASSLGPGSEAFF. The CDR3 DNA is TGCGCCAGCAGCTTGGGGCCAGGGTCTGAAGCTTTCTTT. Using reference TRBV5-1 and TRBJ1-1 for the parts outside the CDR3, the full variable domain is KAGVTQTPRYLIKTRGQQVTLSCSPISGHRSVSWYQQTPGQGLQFLFEYFSETQRNKGNFPGRFSGRQFSNSRSEMNVSTLELGDSALYLCASSLGPGSEAFFGQGTRLTVV.

This clonotype came up many times. The V call is TRBV24-1, the J call TRBJ2-7; 9 nucleotides match TRBD1. V was clipped by 2 bases and J by 3 bases; unmatched bases: 10. The CDR3 loop spans 17 amino acids. Germline lookup yields CDR1 KGHDR and CDR2 SFDVKD. In DNA, the CDR3 is TGTGCCACCAGTGATTCAGATGGGACAGGGAGTATCTACGAGCAGTACTTC. It is translated as CATSDSDGTGSIYEQYF.

This clonotype was picked up a small number of times. This chain links TRBV6-2 or TRBV6-3 with TRBJ2-7; D may be TRBD2 (5 bases). This CDR3 spans 14 amino acids. CDR1 is MNHEY and CDR2 is SVGEGT in the germline V gene. With 0 bases removed from V and 2 bases from J, the gap between germline ends came to 8 bases. In DNA form, the CDR3 reads TGTGCCAGCAGTTACTCGGACTCCGCCTACGAGCAGTACTTC. Translation: CASSYSDSAYEQYF.

The chain uses TRBV7-3 and TRBJ2-1; 11 nucleotides match TRBD2. The V gene's germline CDR1 is SGHTA and CDR2 FQGTGA. With V trimmed by 2 bases and J by 7 bases, 10 bases remained unmatched. This CDR3 spans 17 amino acids. The CDR3: CASSLGLASGRRNEQFF. CDR3 sequence (DNA): TGTGCCAGCAGCTTAGGCCTGGCTAGCGGGAGGAGAAATGAGCAGTTCTTC.

In the case of this clonotype: This likely reflects a read error, since a far larger clone is one base away. The J gene is TRBJ2-4, the V gene TRBV28; D is ambiguous. The J call is doubtful: the DNA matches TRBJ1-2 better. CDR3 length: 12 amino acids. CDR1 and CDR2 (germline): MDHEN, SYDVKM. The CDR3 is CASSLLYCGYTF. CDR3 in DNA: TGTGCCAGCAGTCTTTTGTACTGTGGCTACACCTTC.

This chain connects TRBV6-2 or TRBV6-3 to TRBJ2-1; 10 bases match TRBD2. CDR1 and CDR2 (germline): MNHEY, SVGEGT. CDR3 length: 15 amino acids. J was trimmed by 6 bases and V by 5 bases; bases with no gene match: 7. CDR3 in DNA: TGTGCCAGCAGTGTACTAGCGGGAAGGATCAATGAGCAGTTCTTC. Amino acid sequence: CASSVLAGRINEQFF.

This clonotype was seen more than once but under ten times. The chain is built from TRBV7-2 and TRBJ2-1, with TRBD2 as a possible D gene (6 bases). CDR1 is SGHTA, CDR2 FQGNSA, per germline. The CDR3 totals 14 residues. Between the trimmed V and J ends, which lost 3 bases and 7 bases, there was a span of 13 bases. CDR3 sequence reads: CASSFRDSRNEQFF. The CDR3 nucleotides read TGTGCCAGCAGCTTCCGGGACTCCAGGAATGAGCAGTTCTTC.

This clonotype appeared once. The chain uses TRBV7-8 and TRBJ2-7; 11 nucleotides match TRBD1. V lost 5 bases to trimming and J lost 6 bases; unmatched junction nucleotides: 6. In germline, CDR1 is SGHVS, CDR2 FQNEAQ. CDR3 length: 14 residues. As DNA, the CDR3 is TGTGCCAGCAGCCTGGGACAGGGGGTGGTCGAGCAGTACTTC. It specifies CASSLGQGVVEQYF.

This clonotype was picked up many times. The chain joins TRBV11-2 to TRBJ2-1; TRBD2 aligns across 10 bases. The V gene end was trimmed by 5 bases and the J gene end by 4 bases; junction bases not matched to a gene: 2. In germline, CDR1 is SGHAT, CDR2 FQNNGV. The CDR3 has 14 amino acids. CDR3 loop: CASSGLAEYNEQFF. The CDR3, as DNA: TGTGCCAGCAGCGGACTAGCGGAATACAATGAGCAGTTCTTC. The whole variable domain, remainder taken from reference TRBV11-2 and TRBJ2-1, is EAGVAQSPRYKIIEKRQSVAFWCNPISGHATLYWYQQILGQGPKLLIQFQNNGVVDDSQLPKDRFSAERLKGVDSTLKIQPAKLEDSAVYLCASSGLAEYNEQFFGPGTRLTVL.

The chain recombines TRBV5-1 with TRBJ1-6; TRBD1 might be the D (5 bases). Germline CDR1 is SGHRS and CDR2 is YFSETQ. The CDR3 runs to 15 residues. V shed 0 bases and J shed 8 bases, with 12 bases lying between them. CDR3 DNA sequence: TGCGCCAGCAGCTTGGCGCCCAGGGCGGATTCACCCCTCCACTTT. Its protein is CASSLAPRADSPLHF.

At least ten counts were recorded for this clonotype. The chain links TRBV7-9 to TRBJ2-1, with D unresolved. The germline V gene encodes CDR1 SEHNR and CDR2 FQNEAQ (reference sequence). Trimming removed 8 bases at V and 0 bases at J, with 11 bases between. This CDR3 is 14 amino acids long. The CDR3 region is CASDWGSSYNEQFF. DNA for the CDR3: TGTGCCAGCGACTGGGGAAGCTCCTACAATGAGCAGTTCTTC.

V is TRBV18 and J is TRBJ2-7; the match to TRBD1 covers 12 bases. The junction had 4 bases not matched to a gene; V was cut back by 2 bases and J by 5 bases. CDR3 length equals 15 residues. The germline V gene has CDR1 KGHSH and CDR2 LQKENI. This CDR3 is CASSPMGTGGNEQYF. The CDR3 coding sequence is TGTGCCAGCTCACCAATGGGGACAGGGGGCAACGAGCAGTACTTC. The full variable domain, completed using reference TRBV18 and TRBJ2-7, is NAGVMQNPRHLVRRRGQEARLRCSPMKGHSHVYWYRQLPEEGLKFMVYLQKENIIDESGMPKERFSAEFPKEGPSILRIQQVVRGDSAAYFCASSPMGTGGNEQYFGPGTRLTVT.

The V and J genes are TRBV27 and TRBJ1-5; 7 bases line up with TRBD1. With 5 bases clipped from V and 2 bases from J, the junction kept 18 bases outside the gene matches. The germline V gene encodes CDR1 MNHEY and CDR2 SMNVEV (reference sequence). This CDR3 contains 19 residues. The CDR3 region has the DNA TGTGCCAGCAGTATAGGTGGAGCTCCAGGGGGGCTGGGCAATCAGCCCCAGCATTTT. It is translated as CASSIGGAPGGLGNQPQHF.

The chain combines TRBV4-1 with TRBJ1-1; a possible D gene is TRBD1 (6 bases). CDR3 length: 15 residues. CDR1 MGHRA and CDR2 YSYEKL come from the germline V gene. Trimming removed 7 bases from V and 5 bases from J, with 20 bases in between. The CDR3 region is CASNNLGGSKTEAFF. CDR3 sequence (DNA): TGCGCCAGCAACAACCTCGGGGGCTCCAAAACTGAAGCTTTCTTT.

This clonotype came up many times. The chain joins TRBV2 to TRBJ1-1; possibly TRBD1 for D (6 bases). V lost 1 base, J lost 0 bases, and 6 bases lay in between. The CDR3 is made up of 14 amino acids. Looked up from germline, CDR1 is SNHLY and CDR2 is FYNNEI. The CDR3 bases are TGTGCCAGCAGTGAAGACAGGGTGAACACTGAAGCTTTCTTT. This encodes CASSEDRVNTEAFF. The full variable domain, in which reference TRBV2 and TRBJ1-1 provide the parts outside the CDR3, is EPEVTQTPSHQVTQMGQEVILRCVPISNHLYFYWYRQILGQKVEFLVSFYNNEISEKSEIFDDQFSVERPDGSNFTLKIRSTKLEDSAMYFCASSEDRVNTEAFFGQGTRLTVV.

This chain uses TRBV5-4 with TRBJ2-2; 9 positions match TRBD2. The V segment lost 1 base and the J segment 2 bases; nucleotides outside the gene matches: 3. Germline V gives CDR1 SGHNT, CDR2 YYREEE (reference sequence). The CDR3 is 16 residues long. The CDR3 DNA reads as TGTGCCAGCAGCTTGCTGCGGGAGGGAAACACCGGGGAGCTGTTTTTT. It yields the protein CASSLLREGNTGELFF.

In its sample, this clonotype was seen many times. V gene TRBV6-2 or TRBV6-3 combines with J gene TRBJ1-2, with 7 bases fitting TRBD1. The CDR3 runs 16 residues. V lost 6 bases and J lost 0; bases outside the gene matches: 10. Germline V gene data show CDR1 as MNHEY and CDR2 as SVGEGT. CDR3 nucleotides: TGTGCCAGCAGAGACTTAACCGGGACAGCTAACTATGGCTACACCTTC. This codes for CASRDLTGTANYGYTF.

This clonotype was picked up many times. The genes are TRBV9 and TRBJ1-4; perhaps TRBD1 as D (5 bases). With 3 bases removed from V and 3 bases from J, the gap between germline ends came to 9 bases. CDR1 and CDR2 from the germline V gene are SGDLS and YYNGEE. There are 14 residues in the CDR3. The CDR3 coding sequence is TGTGCCAGCAGCGCCAGGGAATCTAATGAAAAACTGTTTTTT. Residues: CASSARESNEKLFF.